The next 23 T cell receptor beta chains were all read from a single sample in a study of CD8+CD57+ T cells in acquired aplastic anemia. CDR3 and TCR beta VDJ profiling relied on a genomic DNA template. TCRdb called the reads again in MiXCR, with one record for every CDR3 protein. The sample lists over 100,000 distinct CDR3 sequences, roughly 40% occurring once. Sequencing was performed on sorted CD4+, CD8+, or CD8+CD57+ T cells (not recorded which) from PBMCs. Receptors were obtained from a human donor in good health, serving as a control.

This clonotype was seen a handful of times. V and J are TRBV20-1 and TRBJ2-5; 9 positions agree with TRBD2. J gave up 5 bases and V 5 bases, and 12 bases lay outside the gene matches. The CDR3 has 15 residues. The V gene's germline CDR1 is DFQATT and CDR2 SNEGSKA (reference sequence). CDR3 sequence: CSAGGRGGGAETQYF. CDR3 sequence (DNA): TGCAGTGCTGGGGGCCGAGGCGGGGGGGCCGAGACCCAGTACTTC.

There are many counts of this clonotype. The V call is TRBV5-5, the J call TRBJ1-1, with 7 nucleotides matching TRBD1. The V gene end was trimmed by 3 bases and the J gene end by 5 bases; junction bases not matched to a gene: 4. The CDR3 length is 13 residues. Germline CDR1 SGHKS, CDR2 YYEKEE (reference sequence). CDR3 protein: CASSSTGMTEAFF. In DNA form, the CDR3 reads TGTGCCAGCAGCTCGACAGGGATGACTGAAGCTTTCTTT.

V is TRBV25-1 and J is TRBJ2-2, with 10 bases identical to TRBD2. This CDR3 spans 15 amino acids. Per germline, CDR1 MGHDK and CDR2 SYGVNS. CDR3 DNA sequence: TGTGCTAGCGGTGATAGCGGGAGGTTGACCGGGGAGCTGTTTTTT. Translation gives CASGDSGRLTGELFF.

Notes on this clonotype: With a much larger clone just one base away, this may be a read error. V gene TRBV5-4 combines with J gene TRBJ2-2; no firm D call. Deletions cut 0 bases from V and 2 bases from J, with 5 bases between. Germline CDR1 and CDR2: SGHNT and YYREEE (reference sequence). This CDR3 has 14 residues. The CDR3 loop is CASSLGINTGELFF. The CDR3 bases are TGTGCCAGCAGCTTGGGAATAAACACCGGGGAGCTGTTTTTT. The full variable domain, in which reference TRBV5-4 and TRBJ2-2 provide the parts outside the CDR3, is ETGVTQSPTHLIKTRGQQVTLRCSSQSGHNTVSWYQQALGQGPQFIFQYYREEENGRGNFPPRFSGLQFPNYSSELNVNALELDDSALYLCASSLGINTGELFFGEGSRLTVL.

The J gene is TRBJ2-3, the V gene TRBV10-3, with TRBD2 matching 8 bases. CDR1 is ENHRY and CDR2 is SYGVKD in the germline V gene. The CDR3 has 14 amino acids. Losses at the gene ends were 11 bases for V and 1 base for J; bases not matched to a gene: 8. The CDR3 coding sequence is TGTGCCTTAGGGCGGGGGGAAGGCACAGATACGCAGTATTTT. It codes for CALGRGEGTDTQYF.

This clonotype was counted many times. CDR3 amino acids: CASSAGTGFREQYF. The CDR3 nucleotides are TGTGCCAGCAGCGCCGGGACAGGGTTCCGCGAGCAGTACTTC. This chain links TRBV11-3 with TRBJ2-7, with 9 nucleotides matching TRBD1. Germline lookup yields CDR1 SGHNT and CDR2 YENEEA. This CDR3 contains 14 residues. With V trimmed by 5 bases and J by 6 bases, 8 bases remained unmatched.

This clonotype has only a few counts. The gene calls are TRBV25-1 and TRBJ2-5, with 12 bases lining up with TRBD2. V shed 3 bases and J 5 bases; nucleotides not matched to a gene: 13. This CDR3 has 18 amino acids. Looked up from germline, CDR1 is MGHDK and CDR2 is SYGVNS. DNA of the CDR3: TGTGCCAGCAGTGACCCGCGAACGGGACTAGCGGGCGAGGAGACCCAGTACTTC. Encoded protein: CASSDPRTGLAGEETQYF.

As to this clonotype: Sequence at one end of the junction differs from germline and may be a read error. J is TRBJ2-3 and V is TRBV7-2; 7 bases agree with TRBD1. CDR1 and CDR2 from the germline V gene are SGHTA and FQGNSA. The CDR3 consists of 14 residues. CDR3 residues: CASSPGQSTDTKYF. The CDR3 nucleotides read TGTGCCAGCAGCCCGGGACAGAGTACAGATACGAAGTATTTT.

This clonotype was counted between two and nine times. The chain uses TRBV2 and TRBJ2-1, with 7 bases fitting TRBD2. V shed 7 bases and J 4 bases; nucleotides not matched to a gene: 10. In germline, CDR1 is SNHLY, CDR2 FYNNEI. The CDR3 totals 15 residues. CDR3 residues: CASTPDSGLYNEQFF. The DNA for the CDR3 is TGTGCCAGCACTCCTGATAGCGGGCTATACAATGAGCAGTTCTTC.

Turning to this clonotype: The junction departs from the called germline gene at one end, perhaps through a read error. V usage is TRBV12-3 or TRBV12-4 and J usage is TRBJ2-7; TRBD1 or TRBD2 may be the D gene (5 bases each). The CDR3 contains 17 residues. CDR3 region: CASSFRDGGSLTYGQYF. DNA of the CDR3: TGTGCCAGCAGTTTCCGGGACGGAGGATCCCTTACCTACGGGCAGTACTTC.

This clonotype was observed many times. V and J are TRBV11-2 and TRBJ1-2, with 7 bases lining up with TRBD1. V shed 5 bases, J shed 0 bases, and the junction held 9 bases outside the gene matches. Per germline, CDR1 SGHAT and CDR2 FQNNGV. The CDR3 has 16 residues. The CDR3 region is CASSADRTLANYGYTF. The CDR3 region has the DNA TGTGCCAGCAGCGCGGACAGGACTCTAGCTAACTATGGCTACACCTTC. The full variable domain, rest sourced from reference TRBV11-2 and TRBJ1-2, is EAGVAQSPRYKIIEKRQSVAFWCNPISGHATLYWYQQILGQGPKLLIQFQNNGVVDDSQLPKDRFSAERLKGVDSTLKIQPAKLEDSAVYLCASSADRTLANYGYTFGSGTRLTVV.

On this clonotype: Possible read error: a much larger clone is one base away. This chain joins TRBV20-1 and TRBJ2-2; weak D call: TRBD2 (5 bases). The V end was cut by 5 bases, the J end by 4 bases, with 20 bases between. CDR1 DFQATT and CDR2 SNEGSKA come from the germline V gene (reference sequence). This CDR3 is built from 16 residues. The CDR3 here is CSAPLPGGSSTGELFF. The CDR3, as DNA: TGCAGTGCTCCTCTGCCTGGAGGTTCGAGCACCGGGGAGCTGTTTTTT.

This clonotype was observed a few times. The chain uses TRBV2 and TRBJ2-5, with 7 bases fitting TRBD2. This CDR3 has 12 residues. The junction had 2 bases not matched to a gene; V was cut back by 6 bases and J by 4 bases. Per the germline V gene, CDR1 is SNHLY and CDR2 is FYNNEI. CDR3 region: CASRWEGETQYF. CDR3 sequence (DNA): TGTGCCAGCAGGTGGGAGGGAGAGACCCAGTACTTC.

This clonotype came up a few times. The rearrangement links TRBV29-1 to TRBJ1-2; the D gene is possibly TRBD1 (6 bases). CDR1 is SQVTM, CDR2 ANQGSEA, per germline. V was shortened by 1 base and J by 7 bases, with 13 bases between the two germline ends. The CDR3 sequence is 13 residues long. The CDR3 nucleotides are TGCAGCGTTGAAGGAACGGGGGCGCGTGGCTACACCTTC. Translation gives CSVEGTGARGYTF.

This clonotype was detected only a few times. Just one base apart from a much larger clone, this may be a read error. The J gene is TRBJ1-5, the V gene TRBV7-2; D unresolved. This CDR3 has 14 amino acids. V lost 5 bases to trimming and J lost 2 bases, with 10 bases between them. From germline, CDR1 is SGHTA and CDR2 FQGNSA. The CDR3 sequence is CASSRGRGNQPQHF. The DNA for the CDR3 is TGTGCCAGCAGCCGAGGACGGGGCAATCAGCCCCAGCATTTT.

This clonotype was seen at least ten times. CDR3 in amino acids: CSVGQGRDTQYF. Written as DNA, the CDR3 is TGCAGCGTAGGACAGGGTCGGGATACGCAGTATTTT. The rearrangement uses TRBV29-1 and TRBJ2-3; 8 positions match TRBD1. V was clipped by 6 bases and J by 6 bases; unmatched bases: 5. The CDR3 contains 12 residues. Germline lookup yields CDR1 SQVTM and CDR2 ANQGSEA.

V is TRBV19 and J is TRBJ1-2; D gene ambiguous. Germline CDR1 and CDR2: LNHDA and SQIVND (reference sequence). The V end lost 6 bases, the J end lost 3 bases, and 5 bases lay between the germline ends. There are 11 residues in the CDR3. As DNA, the CDR3 is TGTGCCAGTAGAAGGGACTATGGCTACACCTTC. Its translation: CASRRDYGYTF. Looking up the rest from reference TRBV19 and TRBJ1-2 gives the full variable domain: DGGITQSPKYLFRKEGQNVTLSCEQNLNHDAMYWYRQDPGQGLRLIYYSQIVNDFQKGDIAEGYSVSREKKESFPLTVTSAQKNPTAFYLCASRRDYGYTFGSGTRLTVV.

This clonotype was observed at least ten times. V is TRBV12-3 or TRBV12-4 and J is TRBJ2-1; the D gene is possibly TRBD2 (5 bases). Trimming stripped 11 bases from V and 0 bases from J, with 14 bases between. The CDR3 runs to 14 residues. The DNA of the CDR3 is TGTGCCTGTAAGCGGAGACGCTCCTACAATGAGCAGTTCTTC. This encodes CACKRRRSYNEQFF.

This clonotype has only a few counts. The J gene is TRBJ1-1, the V gene TRBV25-1; D remains ambiguous. The CDR3 covers 11 residues. Germline CDR1 and CDR2: MGHDK and SYGVNS. Between the trimmed V and J ends, which lost 8 bases and 2 bases, there was a span of 6 bases. CDR3 in DNA: TGTGCCAGCGGGGTTAACACTGAAGCTTTCTTT. This gives the protein CASGVNTEAFF.

This chain links TRBV20-1 with TRBJ1-1, with unresolved D. The CDR3 totals 15 residues. Per germline, CDR1 DFQATT and CDR2 SNEGSKA (reference sequence). The germline V and J ends were trimmed by 0 bases and 0 bases, with 11 bases remaining between them. CDR3 protein: CSARDRGIMNTEAFF. The CDR3 nucleotides are TGCAGTGCTAGAGATCGGGGTATCATGAACACTGAAGCTTTCTTT.

This rearrangement joins TRBV28 to TRBJ1-4, with 8 bases identical to TRBD1. This CDR3 contains 18 residues. V dropped 5 bases and J dropped 5; count of bases not matched to a gene: 16. From germline, CDR1 is MDHEN and CDR2 SYDVKM. The CDR3 sequence is CASSARPWTGRDNEKLFF. The CDR3 DNA sequence: TGTGCCAGCAGTGCTCGGCCCTGGACAGGGAGAGACAATGAAAAACTGTTTTTT. Looking up the rest from reference TRBV28 and TRBJ1-4 gives the full variable domain: DVKVTQSSRYLVKRTGEKVFLECVQDMDHENMFWYRQDPGLGLRLIYFSYDVKMKEKGDIPEGYSVSREKKERFSLILESASTNQTSMYLCASSARPWTGRDNEKLFFGSGTQLSVL.

This clonotype appeared many times. V is TRBV20-1 and J is TRBJ1-2, with 9 bases lining up with TRBD1. This CDR3 is 14 amino acids long. Germline V lookup: CDR1 DFQATT, CDR2 SNEGSKA (reference sequence). V gave up 6 bases and J gave up 0 bases; unmatched junction bases: 5. CDR3 sequence (DNA): TGCAGTGCATCGACAGGGGGAGCTAACTATGGCTACACCTTC. It encodes CSASTGGANYGYTF.

Note on this clonotype: This clone may be a read error of a much larger clone one base away. The V gene is TRBV5-4, the J gene TRBJ1-1; D remains ambiguous. The V gene's germline CDR1 is SGHNT and CDR2 YYREEE (reference sequence). CDR3 length: 12 amino acids. V was trimmed by 3 bases and J by 7 bases, leaving 10 bases between them. The CDR3 nucleotides are TGTGCCAGCAGCTCAGGACGGGATGAAGCTTTCTTT. Its protein is CASSSGRDEAFF. The full variable domain, rest sourced from reference TRBV5-4 and TRBJ1-1, is ETGVTQSPTHLIKTRGQQVTLRCSSQSGHNTVSWYQQALGQGPQFIFQYYREEENGRGNFPPRFSGLQFPNYSSELNVNALELDDSALYLCASSSGRDEAFFGQGTRLTVV.